This T cell receptor beta chain stems from a study of glioma-infiltrating T cells after dendritic cell vaccination. At the level of the study: Dendritic cell vaccination trial patients had either newly diagnosed or recurrent glioblastoma.

Germline V lookup: CDR1 SGHDT, CDR2 YYEEEE. The CDR3 totals 14 residues. Trimming cost V 5 bases and J 5 bases, with 16 bases left between them. Profiling relied on immunoSEQ multiplex PCR, and the TCRdb table lists in-frame clones only, not all of them. The sample lists about 32,000 clones, more than 90% seen once, with more than 2% in the top ten. This clone was detected a few times. V and J are TRBV5-6 and TRBJ1-2, with D perhaps matching TRBD1 (6 bases). The sample consisted of blood, taken before dendritic cell vaccination. The clonotype comes from a human donor with glioblastoma. The chain's CDR3 is CASRRAGTPYGYTF. In DNA, the CDR3 is TGTGCCAGCAGGAGAGCCGGGACACCTTATGGCTACACCTTC.